This T cell receptor beta chain was recovered during a study of graft-versus-host responses after intestinal transplantation. For the study at large: All recipients got anti-thymocyte globulin induction, then tacrolimus and steroids for approximately 3 years. The study's findings and limits: Across patients carrying graft-donor T cell macrochimerism, allografts held high graft-versus-host to host-versus-graft clonal ratios.

Produced via immunoSEQ multiplex PCR; TCRdb's table is partial and in-frame only. The repertoire holds 40,000 or so clones, with around 95% as singletons. Trimming cost V 0 bases and J 4 bases, with 11 bases left between them. Germline loops: CDR1 SGDLS, CDR2 YYNGEE. The CDR3 has 15 residues. On this clone itself: Its antigen is still unknown.

The receptor comes from a human patient who received an intestinal transplant, so some T cells may come from the graft donor. The sample here was PBMCs, taken 16 days after intestinal transplant. This chain uses TRBV9 with TRBJ2-1; D remains ambiguous. This chain's CDR3 is CASSVGMGPYNEQFF. The CDR3 DNA reads TGTGCCAGCAGCGTAGGTATGGGCCCTTACAATGAGCAGTTCTTC.